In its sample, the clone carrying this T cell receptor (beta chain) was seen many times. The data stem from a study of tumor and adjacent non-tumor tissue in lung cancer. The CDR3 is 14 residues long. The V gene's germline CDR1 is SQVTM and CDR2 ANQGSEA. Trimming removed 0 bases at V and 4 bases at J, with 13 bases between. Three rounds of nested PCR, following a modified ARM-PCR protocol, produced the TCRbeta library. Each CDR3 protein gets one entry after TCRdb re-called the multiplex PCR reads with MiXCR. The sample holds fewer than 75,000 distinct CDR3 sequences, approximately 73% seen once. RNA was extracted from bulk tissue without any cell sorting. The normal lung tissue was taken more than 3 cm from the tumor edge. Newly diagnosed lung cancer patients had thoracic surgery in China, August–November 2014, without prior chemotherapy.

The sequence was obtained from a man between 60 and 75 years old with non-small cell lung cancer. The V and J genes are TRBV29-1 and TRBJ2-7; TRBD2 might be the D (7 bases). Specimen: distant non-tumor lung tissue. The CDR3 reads CSVEDRGTIYEQYF. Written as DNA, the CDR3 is TGCAGCGTTGAAGATAGGGGGACTATTTACGAGCAGTACTTC.